Shown below are 32 T cell receptor beta chains from a single sample sequenced in a study of blood T cell repertoires in COVID-19. Profiling relied on immunoSEQ multiplex PCR, and the TCRdb table lists in-frame clones only, not all of them. The sample has 60,000 or so clones, around 87% seen once. The source material was peripheral blood. These TCRs come from a man aged 60 to 75 with active or convalescent COVID-19.

This chain connects TRBV18 to TRBJ2-2, with D possibly being TRBD1 (6 bases). CDR1 KGHSH and CDR2 LQKENI come from the germline V gene. The germline V and J ends were trimmed by 2 bases and 4 bases, with 11 bases remaining between them. CDR3 length: 15 residues. DNA for the CDR3: TGTGCCAGCTCACCAGGGCAGGGGCGCACCGGGGAGCTGTTTTTT. Amino acid sequence: CASSPGQGRTGELFF.

This clone was recorded only once. J is TRBJ2-5 and V is TRBV7-8; 8 nucleotides align to TRBD2. CDR1 SGHVS and CDR2 FQNEAQ come from the germline V gene. The CDR3 has 16 residues. V was pared by 1 base and J by 5 bases, with 9 bases of the junction left unmatched. The CDR3 DNA reads as TGTGCCAGCAGCTTAGTATGGGCTAGCGGGCCCGAGACCCAGTACTTC. Its translation is CASSLVWASGPETQYF. Filled out from reference TRBV7-8 and TRBJ2-5, the complete variable domain reads GAGVSQSPRYKVAKRGQDVALRCDPISGHVSLFWYQQALGQGPEFLTYFQNEAQLDKSGLPSDRFFAERPEGSVSTLKIQRTQQEDSAVYLCASSLVWASGPETQYFGPGTRLLVL.

The V gene is TRBV11-2, the J gene TRBJ1-1; 7 bases fit TRBD1. This CDR3 spans 14 amino acids. V dropped 5 bases and J dropped 1; count of bases not matched to a gene: 4. Germline CDR1 SGHAT, CDR2 FQNNGV. The CDR3 nucleotides are TGTGCCAGCAGCCGGGGACAGACGAACACTGAAGCTTTCTTT. Translated: CASSRGQTNTEAFF.

The rearrangement uses TRBV30 and TRBJ2-3; D is uncertain. The CDR3 has 13 residues. V lost 3 bases and J lost 2, with 9 bases in between. The V gene's germline CDR1 is GTSNPN and CDR2 SVGIG (reference sequence). CDR3 sequence: CAWSQAPTDTQYF. In DNA form, the CDR3 reads TGTGCCTGGAGCCAAGCACCCACAGATACGCAGTATTTT.

The chain joins TRBV7-6 to TRBJ2-3; tentative D call: TRBD2 (6 bases). Trimming left V 4 bases short and J 2 bases short, with 13 bases between. The CDR3 runs 15 residues. The V gene's germline CDR1 is SGHVS and CDR2 FNYEAQ. CDR3 loop: CASSSRRGNTDTQYF. For the CDR3, the DNA is TGTGCCAGCAGCTCCCGCCGGGGGAACACAGATACGCAGTATTTT.

V is TRBV3-1 (or the pseudogene TRBV3-2) and J is TRBJ2-7, with 8 bases matching TRBD2. Germline V gives CDR1 LGHDT, CDR2 YNNKEL (reference sequence). The CDR3 covers 15 residues. The junction had 8 bases not matched to a gene; V was cut back by 2 bases and J by 5 bases. CDR3 sequence reads: CASSQRSGGENEQYF. For the CDR3, the DNA is TGTGCCAGCAGCCAAAGGAGCGGGGGAGAAAACGAGCAGTACTTC.

The chain uses TRBV11-2 and TRBJ1-4; D is ambiguous. V lost 0 bases and J 14 bases, leaving 22 bases between the germline ends. CDR1 is SGHAT, CDR2 FQNNGV, per germline. This CDR3 region has 16 residues. CDR3 nucleotide sequence: TGTGCCAGCAGCTTAGAACTAGGAGTGGGGTTGGGTCGGCTGTTTTTT. Translating it yields CASSLELGVGLGRLFF.

The chain recombines TRBV7-2 with TRBJ1-2; 7 bases map to TRBD1. Germline CDR1 reads SGHTA; CDR2 reads FQGNSA. V gave up 5 bases and J gave up 1 base; unmatched junction bases: 7. The CDR3 contains 15 residues. The CDR3 sequence is CASSINGQVNYGYTF. CDR3 DNA sequence: TGTGCCAGCAGCATTAATGGACAGGTTAACTATGGCTACACCTTC.

The V gene is TRBV5-4, the J gene TRBJ2-7; D may be TRBD2 (6 bases). Trimming pared 0 bases from V and 3 bases from J, leaving 16 bases between. Germline V gives CDR1 SGHNT, CDR2 YYREEE (reference sequence). The CDR3 has 16 residues. DNA of the CDR3: TGTGCCAGCAGCTTGGGGCCGGGACTCGCAGTCTACGAGCAGTACTTC. Residues: CASSLGPGLAVYEQYF. The full variable domain, in which reference TRBV5-4 and TRBJ2-7 provide the parts outside the CDR3, is ETGVTQSPTHLIKTRGQQVTLRCSSQSGHNTVSWYQQALGQGPQFIFQYYREEENGRGNFPPRFSGLQFPNYSSELNVNALELDDSALYLCASSLGPGLAVYEQYFGPGTRLTVT.

The V gene is TRBV19, the J gene TRBJ2-4, with no clear D. The CDR3 is made up of 15 amino acids. The germline gives CDR1 LNHDA, CDR2 SQIVND (reference sequence). V dropped 5 bases and J dropped 2 bases, with 13 bases sitting between them. CDR3 DNA: TGTGCCAGTAGTTCCGGAACAGATTCCAAAAACATTCAGTACTTC. It encodes CASSSGTDSKNIQYF. Together with reference TRBV19 and TRBJ2-4, the CDR3 gives the full variable domain: DGGITQSPKYLFRKEGQNVTLSCEQNLNHDAMYWYRQDPGQGLRLIYYSQIVNDFQKGDIAEGYSVSREKKESFPLTVTSAQKNPTAFYLCASSSGTDSKNIQYFGAGTRLSVL.

The V gene is TRBV6-5, the J gene TRBJ1-2, with 7 nucleotides matching TRBD1. This CDR3 spans 14 amino acids. V lost 0 bases to trimming and J lost 6 bases; unmatched junction nucleotides: 4. The germline V gene has CDR1 MNHEY and CDR2 SVGAGI. The CDR3 nucleotides are TGTGCCAGCAGTTACTCGACAAGGGGGCATGGCTACACCTTC. It encodes CASSYSTRGHGYTF.

The chain couples TRBV6-5 to TRBJ1-2; the D gene is possibly TRBD1 (5 bases). CDR3 length equals 15 residues. V lost 0 bases to trimming and J lost 4 bases, with 12 bases between them. In germline, CDR1 is MNHEY, CDR2 SVGAGI. The CDR3 DNA follows: TGTGCCAGCAGTTACTCCACGACAGACCCCTATGGCTACACCTTC. Translating gives CASSYSTTDPYGYTF.

This chain connects TRBV7-9 to TRBJ1-6; tentatively, D is TRBD1 (6 bases). This CDR3 comprises 15 residues. V lost 1 base, J lost 10 bases, and 14 bases lay in between. The germline V gene has CDR1 SEHNR and CDR2 FQNEAQ (reference sequence). In DNA, the CDR3 is TGTGCCAGCAGCTTAGAGACAGGCGGGGGGTCACCCCTCCACTTT. Translation gives CASSLETGGGSPLHF.

The gene calls are TRBV4-1 and TRBJ1-5, with D perhaps TRBD1 (5 bases). V dropped 1 base and J dropped 2 bases, with 15 bases sitting between them. The CDR3 spans 17 residues. Per the germline V gene, CDR1 is MGHRA and CDR2 is YSYEKL. CDR3 region: CASSQGKGEFGNQPQHF. Here the CDR3 DNA reads TGCGCCAGCAGCCAAGGGAAAGGGGAATTTGGCAATCAGCCCCAGCATTTT.

This clone was detected once. The gene calls are TRBV5-1 and TRBJ2-7; 7 bases are shared with TRBD1. The junction had 9 bases not matched to a gene; V was cut back by 6 bases and J by 0 bases. Germline V CDR1 and CDR2: SGHRS, YFSETQ. The CDR3 has 15 amino acids. CDR3 amino acids: CASTGSAGGSYEQYF. The CDR3 DNA reads as TGCGCCAGCACGGGATCGGCAGGGGGCTCCTACGAGCAGTACTTC.

This chain links TRBV18 with TRBJ2-7; D not resolved. The CDR3 length is 13 residues. Germline-derived CDR1 and CDR2 are KGHSH and LQKENI. V shed 0 bases and J shed 6 bases, with 9 bases lying between them. CDR3 protein: CASSPPGRTEQYF. The CDR3, as DNA: TGTGCCAGCTCACCACCCGGTCGAACCGAGCAGTACTTC.

The V and J genes are TRBV9 and TRBJ2-3; no reliable D call. The length of the CDR3 is 13 residues. Germline CDR1 and CDR2: SGDLS and YYNGEE. V was cut by 4 bases and J by 6 bases, with 12 bases left in between. CDR3 loop: CASSPRNGDTQYF. The CDR3 DNA reads as TGTGCCAGCAGCCCCCGGAACGGGGATACGCAGTATTTT.

The chain recombines TRBV6-5 with TRBJ2-3; 7 bases fit TRBD2. This CDR3 spans 14 amino acids. V was clipped by 2 bases and J by 4 bases; unmatched bases: 3. The germline gives CDR1 MNHEY, CDR2 SVGAGI. The CDR3 sequence: CASSYVGGSDTQYF. CDR3 nucleotide sequence: TGTGCCAGCAGTTACGTGGGAGGGTCAGATACGCAGTATTTT.

The V gene is TRBV10-2, the J gene TRBJ1-5, with TRBD1 as a possible D gene (5 bases). Looked up from germline, CDR1 is WSHSY and CDR2 is SAAADI. V was cut by 4 bases and J by 0 bases, with 10 bases left in between. The CDR3 consists of 15 residues. The CDR3 DNA reads as TGCGCCAGCAGTGGCAGCGGGGGTAGCAATCAGCCCCAGCATTTT. Translating gives CASSGSGGSNQPQHF.

The rearrangement links TRBV4-3 to TRBJ1-2; D remains unclear. From germline, CDR1 is LGHNA and CDR2 YSLEER. Trimming removed 0 bases at V and 2 bases at J, with 13 bases between. The CDR3 extends over 16 amino acids. CDR3 region: CASSQDLPVENYGYTF. DNA of the CDR3: TGCGCCAGCAGCCAAGATCTTCCAGTTGAAAACTATGGCTACACCTTC.

The V call is TRBV3-1 (or the pseudogene TRBV3-2), the J call TRBJ1-2; 11 bases line up with TRBD1. The CDR3 consists of 14 residues. J lost 6 bases, V lost 5 bases, and 5 bases had no gene match. Germline CDR1 and CDR2: LGHDT and YNNKEL (reference sequence). The CDR3 here is CASSSRTGGDGYTF. Written as DNA, the CDR3 is TGTGCCAGCAGCTCTCGGACAGGGGGCGATGGCTACACCTTC.

CDR3 sequence reads: CATGTAGGRETQYF. CDR3 DNA sequence: TGTGCCACCGGTACAGCAGGGGGGAGGGAGACCCAGTACTTC. The rearrangement joins TRBV24-1 to TRBJ2-5; possible D gene TRBD1, 7 bases. The CDR3 length is 14 residues. V was cut by 9 bases and J by 5 bases, with 18 bases left in between. CDR1 is KGHDR and CDR2 is SFDVKD in the germline V gene.

The chain links TRBV28 to TRBJ1-5; D not certain. The length of the CDR3 is 13 residues. Deletions cut 2 bases from V and 2 bases from J, with 4 bases between. From germline, CDR1 is MDHEN and CDR2 SYDVKM. CDR3 sequence: CASSLQGNQPQHF. Here the CDR3 DNA reads TGTGCCAGCAGTTTACAGGGCAATCAGCCCCAGCATTTT.

The rearrangement joins TRBV7-6 to TRBJ2-7, with 8 bases matching TRBD1. The CDR3 extends over 16 amino acids. Germline trimming cut 5 bases from V and 4 bases from J; bases unmatched to any gene: 13. Germline V gene sequence: CDR1 SGHVS, CDR2 FNYEAQ. The CDR3 coding sequence is TGTGCCAGCAGCCCCAGATTGGACAGGGCAGGATACGAGCAGTACTTC. Residues: CASSPRLDRAGYEQYF.

The chain uses TRBV3-1 (or the pseudogene TRBV3-2) and TRBJ1-2, with TRBD1 identical over 7 bases. The V gene's germline CDR1 is LGHDT and CDR2 YNNKEL (reference sequence). There are 13 residues in the CDR3. The trim removed 4 bases at V and 8 bases at J, leaving 7 bases unmatched. CDR3: CASSPPDREGYTF. DNA of the CDR3: TGTGCCAGCAGCCCCCCTGACAGGGAGGGCTACACCTTC.

This clone occurred a few times. The J gene is TRBJ1-1, the V gene TRBV19; 9 nucleotides align to TRBD1. Germline CDR1 reads LNHDA; CDR2 reads SQIVND (reference sequence). The CDR3 runs 16 residues. The V segment lost 5 bases and the J segment 4 bases; nucleotides outside the gene matches: 11. This CDR3 reads CASSGRTGAYRTEAFF. DNA for the CDR3: TGTGCCAGTAGTGGTCGGACAGGGGCGTATCGCACTGAAGCTTTCTTT.

V is TRBV28 and J is TRBJ1-5; 7 bases align to TRBD1. CDR3 length equals 15 residues. The ends lost 3 bases at V and 0 bases at J; junction bases unmatched: 2. The germline gives CDR1 MDHEN, CDR2 SYDVKM. This chain's CDR3 is CASSFGQASNQPQHF. In nucleotides, the CDR3 is TGTGCCAGCAGTTTTGGACAGGCTAGCAATCAGCCCCAGCATTTT. The full variable domain, with the rest looked up from reference TRBV28 and TRBJ1-5, is DVKVTQSSRYLVKRTGEKVFLECVQDMDHENMFWYRQDPGLGLRLIYFSYDVKMKEKGDIPEGYSVSREKKERFSLILESASTNQTSMYLCASSFGQASNQPQHFGDGTRLSIL.

The genes are TRBV19 and TRBJ1-5, with D uncertain. Germline CDR1 and CDR2: LNHDA and SQIVND (reference sequence). The CDR3 runs to 15 residues. Trimming took 7 bases from V and 3 from J, leaving 16 bases between them. The CDR3 DNA follows: TGTGCCAGTAACGACCTCGGGTCCCACAATCAGCCCCAGCATTTT. Translating gives CASNDLGSHNQPQHF.

This chain connects TRBV19 to TRBJ1-5; perhaps TRBD1 as D (5 bases). This CDR3 is built from 16 residues. Trimming stripped 5 bases from V and 0 bases from J, with 14 bases between. Germline-derived CDR1 and CDR2 are LNHDA and SQIVND (reference sequence). The CDR3 region has the DNA TGTGCCAGTAGTCCCCTGACAGCCTATAGCAATCAGCCCCAGCATTTT. Protein product: CASSPLTAYSNQPQHF.

The gene calls are TRBV9 and TRBJ1-6; D is perhaps TRBD1 (6 bases). Trimming removed 3 bases from V and 6 bases from J, with 13 bases in between. The CDR3 is 15 residues long. Germline loops: CDR1 SGDLS, CDR2 YYNGEE. The DNA of the CDR3 is TGTGCCAGCAGCGGATTACAGGGTGTTAATTCACCCCTCCACTTT. Its translation: CASSGLQGVNSPLHF.

V gene TRBV4-1 combines with J gene TRBJ1-6, with 7 bases matching TRBD1. Germline loops: CDR1 MGHRA, CDR2 YSYEKL. The V and J ends lost 4 bases and 10 bases, in that order; junction bases with no gene match: 10. This CDR3 contains 15 residues. The CDR3 coding sequence is TGCGCCAGCAGCCGCCCAGGGGGGCTTTGGTCACCCCTCCACTTT. Protein: CASSRPGGLWSPLHF.

The chain is built from TRBV6-2 or TRBV6-3 and TRBJ2-5, with unresolved D. The ends were cut back, 2 bases at V and 4 bases at J, with 11 bases in the middle. The CDR3 loop spans 14 amino acids. Germline V gives CDR1 MNHEY, CDR2 SVGEGT. Here the CDR3 reads CASSYPRVGETQYF. The DNA for the CDR3 is TGTGCCAGCAGTTACCCCCGGGTGGGAGAGACCCAGTACTTC.